This is a list of T cell receptor beta chains from one sample in a study of T cells in Graves' hyperthyroidism and ophthalmopathy. TCRdb reprocessed the multiplex PCR reads with MiXCR, giving one entry per CDR3 protein. The table lists about 840,000 distinct CDR3 sequences, over 35% of them singletons. Input material: blood. The source of these receptors is a young man with Graves' hyperthyroidism. Each CDR3 is given without its conserved first and last residue. Expanded clones get a size class; other rows say once, few or many, or leave the size out.

CDR3 protein | J gene | CDR3 length | V gene | clone size
ASSIGAEAF | TRBJ1-1 | 9 | TRBV19 | many
ASSSRGYGQY | TRBJ2-7 | 10 | TRBV9 | .
ASSLGQRGGELF | TRBJ2-2 | 12 | TRBV7-2 | .
ASSTWQQETQY | TRBJ2-5 | 11 | TRBV12-3/TRBV12-4 | few
ASSLVEGFHEQY | TRBJ2-7 | 12 | TRBV7-9 | few
SLAWGASYGYT | TRBJ1-2 | 11 | TRBV29-1 | .
SARDSRRAGELF | TRBJ2-2 | 12 | TRBV20-1 | .
ASSSVAGDGEKLF | TRBJ1-4 | 13 | TRBV7-2 | .
ASSFGGREKLF | TRBJ1-4 | 11 | TRBV2 | few
ASSIEGRENTEAF | TRBJ1-1 | 13 | TRBV19 | once
ASSFGVERIAF | TRBJ1-1 | 11 | TRBV12-3/TRBV12-4 | .
SVEMVGGYT | TRBJ1-2 | 9 | TRBV29-1 | many
ASSPHQGQGFSDGYT | TRBJ1-2 | 15 | TRBV7-3 | .
ASSLGGLAETQY | TRBJ2-5 | 12 | TRBV7-2 | .
EMAGPGGELF | TRBJ2-2 | 10 | TRBV5-4 | few
ASSQEPEWNTEAF | TRBJ1-1 | 13 | TRBV10-2 | .
ASSSGTQPQH | TRBJ1-5 | 10 | TRBV19 | many
ASSPAGRAGETQY | TRBJ2-5 | 13 | TRBV7-3 | few
SASSHPGLEQY | TRBJ2-7 | 11 | TRBV20-1 | once
ASSLEGAITEAF | TRBJ1-1 | 12 | TRBV12-3/TRBV12-4 | few
ATYQAVREQY | TRBJ2-7 | 10 | TRBV6-1 | .
ASSQDYRDSNQPQH | TRBJ1-5 | 14 | TRBV4-1 | .
AGSIYLRSGWRTEAF | TRBJ1-1 | 15 | TRBV7-8 | .
ASAVADREYQPQH | TRBJ1-5 | 13 | TRBV19 | .
ASSQAPGQGAQPQH | TRBJ1-5 | 14 | TRBV4-3 | .
ASSELGAEGGYT | TRBJ1-2 | 12 | TRBV25-1 | few
ASSLSAGLREQY | TRBJ2-7 | 12 | TRBV11-2 | few
AIQGQGAADTQY | TRBJ2-3 | 12 | TRBV10-3 | few
ASRQGGTLH | TRBJ1-6 | 9 | TRBV2 | many
ASSLGQGALLNTEAF | TRBJ1-1 | 15 | TRBV5-1 | .
ASSDRPGSPSTDTQY | TRBJ2-3 | 15 | TRBV10-3 | .
ARTLGRFDSPLH | TRBJ1-6 | 12 | TRBV25-1 | .
ASSSGGPGGYT | TRBJ1-2 | 11 | TRBV7-9 | many
SSDRVEQY | TRBJ2-7 | 8 | TRBV29-1 | .
ASSVRGQQQETKY | TRBJ2-5 | 13 | TRBV9 | .
ASSLVFSYEH | TRBJ1-5 | 10 | TRBV7-2 | .
ASRGVRSYEQY | TRBJ2-7 | 11 | TRBV6-1 | .
ASHGWGGEKLF | TRBJ1-4 | 11 | TRBV5-6 | .
ASSFSGVGSYEQY | TRBJ2-7 | 13 | TRBV7-2 | few
ASSLALDTAGELF | TRBJ2-2 | 13 | TRBV7-9 | .
ASSLSRRDSAF | TRBJ1-1 | 11 | TRBV12-3/TRBV12-4 | few
ASSDAGADPGNTIY | TRBJ1-3 | 14 | TRBV5-4 | .
ASSEAGLRSHEQY | TRBJ2-7 | 13 | TRBV10-3 | few
ASSGGTSSNTEAF | TRBJ1-1 | 13 | TRBV5-1 | many
ASSLRGAGNTIY | TRBJ1-3 | 12 | TRBV7-2 | many
SVLRGADGYT | TRBJ1-2 | 10 | TRBV29-1 | .
SVEDSGSYGYT | TRBJ1-2 | 11 | TRBV29-1 | .
ASSLFSGGQY | TRBJ2-7 | 10 | TRBV5-5 | .
ASSWRGGVYEQY | TRBJ2-7 | 12 | TRBV6-6 | .
ASSWDSTLSPLH | TRBJ1-6 | 12 | TRBV28 | many
ASSLFAGARKAF | TRBJ1-1 | 12 | TRBV7-2 | .
ASNPGPGNTEAF | TRBJ1-1 | 12 | TRBV7-2 | few
ASSSTTQGMNTEAF | TRBJ1-1 | 14 | TRBV19 | .
SVCDGAETQY | TRBJ2-5 | 10 | TRBV29-1 | many